This is a list of T cell receptor beta chains from one sample in a study of T cell changes during pregnancy in multiple sclerosis. TCRdb keeps only in-frame clones here, not all; method: immunoSEQ multiplex PCR. The sample has about 41,000 clones; 94% are singletons. The sequences come from CD8+ T cells from peripheral blood mononuclear cells, collected in the third trimester of pregnancy. The receptors were sampled from a female donor with multiple sclerosis, enrolled in a pregnancy study. Each CDR3 is given with its conserved first and last residue. Fields, in order: clone size, D gene, J gene, V gene, CDR3 DNA, CDR3 protein. A D gene is named only where the DNA matches it firmly. Size values are once, few and many counts, or a class for expanded clones, and some rows have none.

.	TRBD2	TRBJ2-7	TRBV27	TGTGCCAGCAGTTTATTAGCGGGTACCTCCTACGAGCAGTACTTC	CASSLLAGTSYEQYF
.	.	TRBJ2-1	TRBV5-4	TGTGCCAGCAGCCGGAGGGAGTCCAATGAGCAGTTCTTC	CASSRRESNEQFF
.	TRBD1	TRBJ2-3	TRBV5-1	TGCGCCAGCAGCAACCCCATGGACAGGGTGGAGTTCACAGATACGCAGTATTTT	CASSNPMDRVEFTDTQYF
once	.	TRBJ1-1	TRBV2	TGTGAGCAAAGCAACTCTGGTAACACTGAAGCTTTCTTT	CEQSNSGNTEAFF
.	TRBD1	TRBJ1-5	TRBV6-1	TGTGCCAGCAGTGCCGGGACAGGGGGTCAGCCCCAGCATTTT	CASSAGTGGQPQHF
.	.	TRBJ2-7	TRBV27	TGTGCCAGCAGTTTCTCATCCGACAGGTGGTACTTC	CASSFSSDRWYF
.	.	TRBJ2-7	TRBV29-1	TGCAGCGTTGTGGGAGCTAGGGCCTACGAGCAGTACTTC	CSVVGARAYEQYF
.	TRBD2	TRBJ2-7	TRBV7-6	TGTGCCAGCGCCCCGTCCGGACTAGCGGGATACTACGAGCAGTACTTC	CASAPSGLAGYYEQYF
.	.	TRBJ1-1	TRBV7-8	TGTGCCAGCAGGTTCGGGAGGAGGACTGAAGCTTTCTTT	CASRFGRRTEAFF
.	TRBD1	TRBJ1-4	TRBV28	TGTGCCAGCACGGGGCAGGGGGGCGAAAAACTGTTTTTT	CASTGQGGEKLFF
.	TRBD1	TRBJ1-1	TRBV5-4	TGTGCCAGCAGCTCCGGGACAGCCATTGAAGCTTTCTTT	CASSSGTAIEAFF
few	TRBD1	TRBJ1-4	TRBV19	TGTGCCAGTAGTCCGACCCAACAGGGGTGGACGGGAAAACTGTTTTTT	CASSPTQQGWTGKLFF
.	.	TRBJ2-2	TRBV28	TGTGCCAGCAGTTTTCGGGGTGACGGGGAGCTGTTTTTT	CASSFRGDGELFF
.	TRBD1	TRBJ2-2	TRBV4-3	TGCGCCAGCAGCTTTAGGACAGGCACCGGGGAGCTGTTTTTT	CASSFRTGTGELFF
.	.	TRBJ2-7	TRBV19	TGTGCCAGTAGTATAGGGGTCGAGGTTCCCTACGAGCAGTACTTC	CASSIGVEVPYEQYF
.	TRBD2	TRBJ2-1	TRBV11-3	TGTGCCAGCAGCTTAGGTACGGGGGGGGGCCATGAGCAGTTCTTC	CASSLGTGGGHEQFF
.	.	TRBJ2-3	TRBV7-9	TGTGCCAGCAGCTTCCTCTGGGGCTGGGGCACAGATACGCAGTATTTT	CASSFLWGWGTDTQYF
.	.	TRBJ2-1	TRBV7-9	TGTGCCAGCAGCATTAGATCGTCCTCCTACAATGAGCAGTTCTTC	CASSIRSSSYNEQFF
.	.	TRBJ2-1	TRBV29-1	TGCAGCGTTGCGGGTGATAGCTCCTACAATGAGCAGTTCTTC	CSVAGDSSYNEQFF
once	.	TRBJ1-5	TRBV27	TGTGCCAGCAGTTTAGGCGGTTATAGCAATCAGCCCCAGCATTTT	CASSLGGYSNQPQHF
.	.	TRBJ1-2	TRBV29-1	TGCAGCGTTGAAGATGAGGTCTATGGCTACACCTTC	CSVEDEVYGYTF
.	TRBD1	TRBJ2-7	TRBV10-1	TGCGCCAGCAAGAACGACAGGGGTAGCTACGAGCAGTACTTC	CASKNDRGSYEQYF
.	.	TRBJ2-1	TRBV19	TGTGCCAGTAGTATAGCCACTCGCGGGAAATACAATGAGCAGTTCTTC	CASSIATRGKYNEQFF
.	TRBD2	TRBJ2-7	TRBV7-2	TGTGCCAGCAGCTTGGGCGGGAGATTCCACGAGCAGTACTTC	CASSLGGRFHEQYF
.	.	TRBJ2-2	TRBV5-1	TGCGCCAGCAGCTTCCTCCAGGGGGGCACCGGGGAGCTGTTTTTT	CASSFLQGGTGELFF
.	.	TRBJ1-2	TRBV27	TGTGCCAGCAGCCCTGACAGCATACTTCCCTACACCTTC	CASSPDSILPYTF
.	TRBD1	TRBJ1-2	TRBV28	TGTGCCAGCAGTTTAACCTTATCAGGGGGTGACTATGGCTACACCTTC	CASSLTLSGGDYGYTF
.	.	TRBJ2-1	TRBV4-3	TGCGCCAGCAGCCAAGATCCTAGTAGATACAATGAGCAGTTCTTC	CASSQDPSRYNEQFF
.	.	TRBJ2-2	TRBV2	TGTGCCAGCAGTCAGGGGTACGACACCGGGGAGCTGTTTTTT	CASSQGYDTGELFF
.	.	TRBJ2-1	TRBV29-1	TGCAGCGTCTCCCCCCCGGGACACCAAGCTTACAATGAGCAGTTCTTC	CSVSPPGHQAYNEQFF
.	TRBD2	TRBJ2-7	TRBV7-9	TGTGCCAGCAGCTTGGGACTAGCGGACGAGCAGTACTTC	CASSLGLADEQYF
.	.	TRBJ2-1	TRBV19	TGTGCCAGTAGTATCGGGTTCCGATACAATGAGCAGTTCTTC	CASSIGFRYNEQFF
.	TRBD1	TRBJ1-2	TRBV27	TGTGCCAGCAGTTTAGGGGGGTACAGGGGAGACTATGGCTACACCTTC	CASSLGGYRGDYGYTF
.	TRBD2	TRBJ2-3	TRBV5-4	TGTGCCAGCAGCTCCTCACTGGGCGGGAGGGATACGCAGTATTTT	CASSSSLGGRDTQYF
.	TRBD2	TRBJ2-5	TRBV28	TGTGCCAGCAGTGAAGGGACTAGCTCGCGTGAGACCCAGTACTTC	CASSEGTSSRETQYF
.	TRBD2	TRBJ2-1	TRBV28	TGTGCCACCCGGACTAGCGGTAATGAGCAGTTCTTC	CATRTSGNEQFF
.	.	TRBJ1-2	TRBV4-2	TGTGCCAGCAGCCAGAGACTTTCTATTTATGGCTACACCTTC	CASSQRLSIYGYTF
.	TRBD2	TRBJ2-1	TRBV7-8	TGTGCCAGCAGAATACCAGGACTAGCGGACTACAATGAGCAGTTCTTC	CASRIPGLADYNEQFF
.	.	TRBJ2-7	TRBV28	TGTGCCAGCAGCGGGAGACTCGCCTCCTACGAGCAGTACTTC	CASSGRLASYEQYF
.	.	TRBJ2-2	TRBV29-1	TGCAGCGTTGAGACTAGTCGGGCCGGGGAGCTGTTTTTT	CSVETSRAGELFF
.	TRBD2	TRBJ2-3	TRBV7-9	TGTGCCAGCAGCTCGGGGGGAAGGGACACAGATACGCAGTATTTT	CASSSGGRDTDTQYF
.	TRBD1	TRBJ1-4	TRBV27	TGTGCCAGCAGGGGGACAGGAAATGAAAAACTGTTTTTT	CASRGTGNEKLFF
.	.	TRBJ1-2	TRBV29-1	TGCAGCGTTGAAGACAGAGGCGGCTACACCTTC	CSVEDRGGYTF
.	.	TRBJ1-2	TRBV7-9	TGTGCCAGCAGCCCAGACTCTGACGGCTACACCTTC	CASSPDSDGYTF
.	.	TRBJ2-5	TRBV7-6	TGTGCCAGCAGCTTAAGGGGGGGGCAGGTCGGGGAGACCCAGTACTTC	CASSLRGGQVGETQYF
.	TRBD2	TRBJ2-7	TRBV5-8	TGTGCCAGCAGCCGCGGACTAGCGGGAGGCTCCTACGAGCAGTACTTC	CASSRGLAGGSYEQYF
.	.	TRBJ2-1	TRBV30	TGTGCCTGGATGGGGCCAGGGTACTACAATGAGCAGTTCTTC	CAWMGPGYYNEQFF
.	.	TRBJ2-5	TRBV7-9	TGTGCCAGCAGCTTATTTCAGGGGTCGGGAGAGACCCAGTACTTC	CASSLFQGSGETQYF
.	TRBD1	TRBJ2-7	TRBV27	TGTGCCAGTTCATTCGGGACAGGGAGTTACGAGCAGTACTTC	CASSFGTGSYEQYF
.	.	TRBJ1-5	TRBV6-1	TGTGCCAGCAGTGAACTCCCTCGGGGGGATCAGCCCCAGCATTTT	CASSELPRGDQPQHF
.	TRBD2	TRBJ2-1	TRBV19	TGTGCCAGTAGTATGGGGGGGGGCTCCTACAATGAGCAGTTCTTC	CASSMGGGSYNEQFF
.	TRBD1	TRBJ2-3	TRBV7-9	TGTGCCAGCAGCACCCAGGGGGCGGCGGATACGCAGTATTTT	CASSTQGAADTQYF
.	TRBD2	TRBJ2-1	TRBV15	TGTGCCACCAGCAGAGATAAAACTAGCGGGAATAATGAGCAGTTCTTC	CATSRDKTSGNNEQFF
.	.	TRBJ2-3	TRBV27	TGTGCCAGCAGTTTATACTCTCGGGATACGCAGTATTTT	CASSLYSRDTQYF
.	TRBD1	TRBJ2-7	TRBV28	TGTGCCAGCAGCGGACAGGGACTCTCCTACGAGCAGTACTTC	CASSGQGLSYEQYF
.	.	TRBJ2-3	TRBV14	TGTGCCAGCAGCCAAACCCCCACGCAGGGAGATACGCAGTATTTT	CASSQTPTQGDTQYF